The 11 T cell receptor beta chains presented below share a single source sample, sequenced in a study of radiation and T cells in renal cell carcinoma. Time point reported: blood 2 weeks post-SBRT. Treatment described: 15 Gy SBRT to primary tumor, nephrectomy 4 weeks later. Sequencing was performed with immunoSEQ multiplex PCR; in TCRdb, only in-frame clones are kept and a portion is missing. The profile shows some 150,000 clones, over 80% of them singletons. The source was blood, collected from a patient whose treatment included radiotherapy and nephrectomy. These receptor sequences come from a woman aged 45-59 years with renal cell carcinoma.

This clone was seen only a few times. CDR3: CTSSQDHTEAFF. The CDR3 DNA is TGCACCAGCAGCCAAGATCACACTGAAGCTTTCTTT. The chain uses TRBV1 and TRBJ1-1. TRBV1 is termed a pseudogene. The CDR3 runs to 12 residues.

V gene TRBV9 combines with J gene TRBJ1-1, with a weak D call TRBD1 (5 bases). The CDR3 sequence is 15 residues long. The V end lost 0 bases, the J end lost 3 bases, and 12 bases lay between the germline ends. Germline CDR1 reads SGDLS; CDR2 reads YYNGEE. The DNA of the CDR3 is TGTGCCAGCAGCGTAGCGGGGGTTGCGTACACTGAAGCTTTCTTT. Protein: CASSVAGVAYTEAFF. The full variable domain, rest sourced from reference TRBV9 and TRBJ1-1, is DSGVTQTPKHLITATGQRVTLRCSPRSGDLSVYWYQQSLDQGLQFLIQYYNGEERAKGNILERFSAQQFPDLHSELNLSSLELGDSALYFCASSVAGVAYTEAFFGQGTRLTVV.

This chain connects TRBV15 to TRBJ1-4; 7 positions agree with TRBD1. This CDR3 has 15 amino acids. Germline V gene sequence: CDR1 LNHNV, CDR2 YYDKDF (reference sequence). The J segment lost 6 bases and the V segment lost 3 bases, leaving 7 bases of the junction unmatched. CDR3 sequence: CATSSTGAPYEKLFF. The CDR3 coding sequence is TGTGCCACCAGCAGTACAGGGGCGCCCTATGAAAAACTGTTTTTT.

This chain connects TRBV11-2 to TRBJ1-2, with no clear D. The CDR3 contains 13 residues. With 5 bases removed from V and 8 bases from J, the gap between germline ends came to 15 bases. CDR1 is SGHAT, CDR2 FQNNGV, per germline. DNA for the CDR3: TGTGCCAGCAGCCCCCAGAGCGGCTTGGGCTACACCTTC. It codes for CASSPQSGLGYTF.

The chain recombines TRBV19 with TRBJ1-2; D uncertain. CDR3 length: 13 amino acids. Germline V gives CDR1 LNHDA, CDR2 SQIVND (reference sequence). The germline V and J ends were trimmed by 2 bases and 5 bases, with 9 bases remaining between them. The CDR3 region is CASSILDVYGYTF. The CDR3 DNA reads TGTGCCAGTAGTATATTGGACGTTTATGGCTACACCTTC.

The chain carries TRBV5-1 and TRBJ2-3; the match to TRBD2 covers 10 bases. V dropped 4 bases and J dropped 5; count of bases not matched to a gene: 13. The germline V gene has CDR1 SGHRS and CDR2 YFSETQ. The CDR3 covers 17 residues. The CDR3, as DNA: TGCGCCAGCAGCCGAATTAGCGGGGGGAACATCATAGATACGCAGTATTTT. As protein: CASSRISGGNIIDTQYF.

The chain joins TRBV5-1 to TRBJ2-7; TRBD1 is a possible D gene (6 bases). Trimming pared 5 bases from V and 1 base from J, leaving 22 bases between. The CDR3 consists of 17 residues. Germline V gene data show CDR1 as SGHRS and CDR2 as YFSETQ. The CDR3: CASSIRVGRGLSYEQYF. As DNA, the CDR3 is TGCGCCAGCAGTATCAGGGTTGGCAGGGGTCTTTCCTACGAGCAGTACTTC.

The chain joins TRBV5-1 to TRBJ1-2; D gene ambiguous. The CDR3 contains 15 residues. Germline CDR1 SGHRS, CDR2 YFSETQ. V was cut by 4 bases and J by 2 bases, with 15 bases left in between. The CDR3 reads CASSTYRAGNYGYTF. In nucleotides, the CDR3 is TGCGCCAGCAGCACTTACCGGGCAGGAAACTATGGCTACACCTTC. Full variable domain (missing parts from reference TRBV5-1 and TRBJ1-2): KAGVTQTPRYLIKTRGQQVTLSCSPISGHRSVSWYQQTPGQGLQFLFEYFSETQRNKGNFPGRFSGRQFSNSRSEMNVSTLELGDSALYLCASSTYRAGNYGYTFGSGTRLTVV.

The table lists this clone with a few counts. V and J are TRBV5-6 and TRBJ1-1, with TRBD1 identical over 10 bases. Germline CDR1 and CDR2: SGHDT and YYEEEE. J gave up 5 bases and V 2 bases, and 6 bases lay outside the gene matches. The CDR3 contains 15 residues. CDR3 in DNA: TGTGCCAGCAGCTTTACCGGGACAGGGGAGACTGAAGCTTTCTTT. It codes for CASSFTGTGETEAFF.

CDR3: CASSESPPGGYEQYF. CDR3 nucleotides: TGTGCCAGCAGTGAATCACCCCCCGGGGGGTACGAGCAGTACTTC. V usage is TRBV25-1 and J usage is TRBJ2-7; TRBD2 matches 7 bases. The CDR3 has 15 residues. V was clipped by 1 base and J by 4 bases; unmatched bases: 7. From germline, CDR1 is MGHDK and CDR2 SYGVNS.

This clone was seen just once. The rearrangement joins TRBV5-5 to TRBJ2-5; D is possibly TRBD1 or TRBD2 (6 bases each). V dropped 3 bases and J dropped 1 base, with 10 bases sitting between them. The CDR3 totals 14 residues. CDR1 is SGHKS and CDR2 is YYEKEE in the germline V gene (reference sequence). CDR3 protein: CASSWGAGQETQYF. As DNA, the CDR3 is TGTGCCAGCAGCTGGGGGGCAGGCCAAGAGACCCAGTACTTC.